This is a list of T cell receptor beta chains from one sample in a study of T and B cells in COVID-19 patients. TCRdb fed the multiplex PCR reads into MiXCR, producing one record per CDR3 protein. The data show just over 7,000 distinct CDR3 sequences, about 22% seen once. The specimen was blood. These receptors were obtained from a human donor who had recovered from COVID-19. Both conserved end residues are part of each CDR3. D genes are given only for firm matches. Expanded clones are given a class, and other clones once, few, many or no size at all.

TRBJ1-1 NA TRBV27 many CASSLGSMNTEAFF TGTGCCAGCAGTTTGGGGTCCATGAACACTGAAGCTTTCTTT
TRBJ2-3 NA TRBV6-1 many CASKSVSDTQYF TGTGCCAGCAAATCGGTGTCCGATACGCAGTATTTT
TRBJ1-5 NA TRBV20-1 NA CSARIFGNSNQPQHF TGCAGTGCTAGAATCTTTGGGAATAGCAATCAGCCCCAGCATTTT
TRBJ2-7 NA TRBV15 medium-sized CATSRDSQASSYEQYF TGTGCCACCAGCAGAGATAGTCAGGCGAGCTCCTACGAGCAGTACTTC
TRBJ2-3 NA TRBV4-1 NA CASSQALDGRTDTQYF TGCGCCAGCAGCCAAGCCCTCGATGGCCGCACAGATACGCAGTATTTT
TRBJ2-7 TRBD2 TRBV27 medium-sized CASSLREGYEQYF TGTGCCAGCAGTCTACGGGAGGGATACGAGCAGTACTTC
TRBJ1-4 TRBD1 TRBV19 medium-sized CASSVGTGSRAEKLFF TGTGCCAGTAGTGTCGGGACAGGGAGTAGGGCTGAAAAACTGTTTTTT
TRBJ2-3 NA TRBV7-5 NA CISVPEARCTTSGPRTDTQYF NA
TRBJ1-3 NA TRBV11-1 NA CASSLGGIWPIYF TGTGCCAGCAGCTTAGGGGGCATATGGCCCATATATTTT
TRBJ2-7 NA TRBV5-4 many CASSFVTGTQSKQYF TGTGCCAGCAGCTTTGTTACAGGGACTCAATCGAAGCAGTACTTC
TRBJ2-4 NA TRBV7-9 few CASSFSGQTKNIQYF TGTGCCAGCAGCTTCTCAGGCCAGACCAAAAACATTCAGTACTTC
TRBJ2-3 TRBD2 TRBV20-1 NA CSARDLSRLAGGHDTQYF TGCAGTGCTAGAGATCTCTCTCGGCTAGCGGGGGGGCACGATACGCAGTATTTT
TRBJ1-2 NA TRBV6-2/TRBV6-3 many CASSYSGRPMEGGYTF TGTGCCAGCAGTTACTCGGGAAGACCAATGGAAGGTGGCTACACCTTC
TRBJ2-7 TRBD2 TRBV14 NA CASSLGTSGEQYF TGTGCCAGCAGCCTTGGGACTAGCGGCGAGCAGTACTTC
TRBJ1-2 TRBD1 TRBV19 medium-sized CASTATGVGYTF TGTGCCAGTACCGCGACAGGGGTCGGCTACACCTTC
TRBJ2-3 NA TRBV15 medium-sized CATRRGFGTDTQYF TGTGCCACCCGCCGCGGATTTGGAACAGATACGCAGTATTTT
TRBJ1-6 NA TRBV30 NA CAWSDTNSYNSPLHF TGTGCCTGGAGTGACACAAACTCCTATAATTCACCCCTCCACTTT
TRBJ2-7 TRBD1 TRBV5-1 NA CASSFTGQGYEQYF TGCGCCAGCAGTTTTACGGGACAGGGCTACGAGCAGTACTTC
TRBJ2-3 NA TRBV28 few CASSLMGTTQYF TGTGCCAGCAGTTTAATGGGGACGACGCAGTATTTT
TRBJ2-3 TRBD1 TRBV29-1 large CSVAGGPTDTQYF TGCAGCGTTGCAGGGGGCCCCACAGATACGCAGTATTTT
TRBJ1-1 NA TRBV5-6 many CASSPGFGTEAFF TGTGCCAGCAGTCCAGGGTTTGGCACTGAAGCTTTCTTT
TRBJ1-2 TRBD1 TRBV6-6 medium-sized CASSPRGEAYYGYTF TGTGCCAGCAGCCCCAGGGGGGAGGCTTACTATGGCTACACCTTC
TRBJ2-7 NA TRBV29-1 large CSVLVGAAYEQYF TGCAGCGTCCTTGTGGGCGCAGCCTACGAGCAGTACTTC
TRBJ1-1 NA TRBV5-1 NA CASSTRGGYTEAFF TGCGCCAGCAGCACTAGGGGGGGGTACACTGAAGCTTTCTTT
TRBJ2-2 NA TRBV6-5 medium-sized CASEGTNTGELFF TGTGCCAGCGAGGGGACTAACACCGGGGAGCTGTTTTTT
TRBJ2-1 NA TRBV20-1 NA CSARSGTYNEQFF TGCAGTGCTAGATCGGGAACCTACAATGAGCAGTTCTTC
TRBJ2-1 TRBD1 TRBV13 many CASSYGTEYNEQFF TGTGCCAGCAGCTACGGGACAGAATACAATGAGCAGTTCTTC
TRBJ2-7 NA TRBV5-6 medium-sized CASSSTRQFSYEQYF TGTGCCAGCAGCTCCACCCGACAGTTCTCCTACGAGCAGTACTTC
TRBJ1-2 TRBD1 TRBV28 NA CASSPTPTGRVYGYTF TGTGCCAGCAGCCCAACACCGACAGGGAGGGTCTATGGCTACACCTTC
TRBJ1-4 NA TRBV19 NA CASSAQATNEKLFF TGTGCCAGTAGTGCACAGGCAACTAATGAAAAACTGTTTTTT
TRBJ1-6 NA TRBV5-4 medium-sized CASSLHQGDSPLHF TGTGCCAGCAGCTTGCATCAGGGAGACTCACCCCTCCACTTT
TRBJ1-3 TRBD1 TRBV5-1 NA CASSLEAGGEWYF TGCGCCAGCAGCTTGGAGGCAGGGGGAGAGTGGTATTTT
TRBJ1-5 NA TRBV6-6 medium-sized CASSYGSSQPQHF TGTGCCAGCAGTTACGGTAGCAGTCAGCCCCAGCATTTT
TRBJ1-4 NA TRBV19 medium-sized CASRSQTTNEKLFF TGTGCCAGTAGATCCCAGACAACTAATGAAAAACTGTTTTTT
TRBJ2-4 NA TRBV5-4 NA CASSFGGLAKNIQYF TGTGCCAGCAGCTTCGGAGGATTAGCCAAAAACATTCAGTACTTC
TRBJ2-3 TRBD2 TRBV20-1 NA CSASGGGAVSTDTQYF TGCAGTGCTAGTGGCGGGGGGGCCGTTAGCACAGATACGCAGTATTTT
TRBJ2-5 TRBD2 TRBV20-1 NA CSAERGSGGAETQYF TGCAGTGCCGAGAGAGGTAGCGGGGGGGCAGAGACCCAGTACTTC